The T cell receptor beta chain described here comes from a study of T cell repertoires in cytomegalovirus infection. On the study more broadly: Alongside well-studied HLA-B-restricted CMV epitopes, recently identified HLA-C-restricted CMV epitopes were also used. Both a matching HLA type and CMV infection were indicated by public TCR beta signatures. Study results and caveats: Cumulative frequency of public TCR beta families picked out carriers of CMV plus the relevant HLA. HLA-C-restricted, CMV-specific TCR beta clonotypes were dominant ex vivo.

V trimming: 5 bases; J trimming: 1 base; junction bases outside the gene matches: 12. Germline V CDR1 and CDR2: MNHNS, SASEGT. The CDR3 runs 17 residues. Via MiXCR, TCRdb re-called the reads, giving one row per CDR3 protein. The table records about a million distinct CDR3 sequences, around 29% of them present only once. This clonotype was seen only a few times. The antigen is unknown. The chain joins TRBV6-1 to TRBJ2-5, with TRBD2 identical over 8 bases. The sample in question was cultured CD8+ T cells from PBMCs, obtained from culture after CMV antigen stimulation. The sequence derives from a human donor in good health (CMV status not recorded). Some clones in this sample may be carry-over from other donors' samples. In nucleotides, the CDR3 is TGTGCCAGCAGTTCTACACCCGGGGGGGCCATCCAAGAGACCCAGTACTTC. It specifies CASSSTPGGAIQETQYF.